Listed here are 15 T cell receptor beta chains from one sample, sequenced in a study of T-cell reconstitution after alpha-beta-depleted transplantation in children (dated by TCRdb to between 2015 and 2016). The method was PCR. Instrument on record: Illumina HiSeq 2500. Molecular barcoding was employed in the preparation of TCR libraries, with unique molecular identifiers being used to normalize TCRbeta repertoire quantification. TCRdb itself trimmed the public reads at Q25 with fastp, ran MiXCR and retained productive beta chains. Rows are combined by CDR3 protein, so each entry shows the most common genes and DNA. The sample includes about 260,000 distinct CDR3 sequences, with around 8% observed a single time. Jointly, the top ten make up about 6.4% of the sample. This sample's treatment or condition label indicates: allogeneic hematopoietic cell transplantation with graft depleted of TCRalphabeta T cells and CD19 B cells.

The specimen comprised PBMCs, mostly from graft donor cells, sampled 180 days after TCRalphabeta/CD19-depleted stem cell transplant. These receptors came from a male patient aged 5 to 17 who had a stem cell transplant for acute lymphoblastic leukemia, so the T cells may come from the graft donor.

Worth noting for this clonotype: Given a much more abundant clone one base away, this may be a read error. This CDR3 fails to terminate in the conserved phenylalanine or tryptophan, so it likely reflects a read error. The chain employs TRBV9 and TRBJ2-1; unclear D gene. There are 12 residues in the CDR3. Trimming removed 0 bases at V and 6 bases at J, with 4 bases between. Germline CDR1 is SGDLS and CDR2 is YYNGEE. CDR3 coding DNA: TGTGCCAGCAGCGTAGACCCCAATGAGCAGTTCTCC. As protein: CASSVDPNEQFS.

This rearrangement joins TRBV20-1 to TRBJ2-2; D may be TRBD1 or TRBD2 (5 bases each). V dropped 1 base and J dropped 1 base, with 13 bases sitting between them. The CDR3 runs 16 residues. CDR1 and CDR2 from the germline V gene are DFQATT and SNEGSKA (reference sequence). The CDR3 nucleotides are TGCAGTGCTAGAGTCCCAGGGACCCTGAACACCGGGGAGCTGTTTTTT. Its protein is CSARVPGTLNTGELFF.

This clonotype was detected only a few times. The chain carries TRBV6-2 or TRBV6-3 and TRBJ2-6; tentative D call: TRBD2 (7 bases). This CDR3 is 13 amino acids long. The V end lost 6 bases, the J end lost 12 bases, and 15 bases lay between the germline ends. Germline V CDR1 and CDR2: MNHEY, SVGEGT. CDR3: CASRWTAGSVLTF. The CDR3 DNA reads as TGTGCCAGCAGATGGACAGCGGGAAGCGTCCTGACTTTC.

In this sample, this clonotype turned up many times. The chain joins TRBV5-1 to TRBJ1-1; 9 bases match TRBD1. This CDR3 spans 16 amino acids. CDR1 is SGHRS and CDR2 is YFSETQ in the germline V gene. The V and J ends lost 4 bases and 5 bases, in that order; junction bases with no gene match: 12. Written as DNA, the CDR3 is TGCGCCAGCAGCCCCGAAGCCGGGACAGGGAGGACTGAAGCTTTCTTT. It translates to CASSPEAGTGRTEAFF.

This clonotype has ten or more counts. The chain carries TRBV12-3 or TRBV12-4 and TRBJ1-2; the match to TRBD1 covers 7 bases. The CDR3 covers 13 residues. V shed 6 bases and J 4 bases; nucleotides not matched to a gene: 5. The CDR3 DNA sequence: TGTGCCAGCAGCCACGGGACAGCCTATGGCTACACCTTC. It is translated as CASSHGTAYGYTF.

About this clonotype: This may stem from a read error, because a much larger clone lies one nucleotide away. The gene calls are TRBV10-3 and TRBJ1-5, with a tentative D call TRBD1 (5 bases). The CDR3 spans 15 residues. The germline V gene has CDR1 ENHRY and CDR2 SYGVKD. The CDR3 DNA reads as TGTGCCATCAGTGAGTACGGGGCGGGCAATGAGCCCCAGCATTTT. This gives the protein CAISEYGAGNEPQHF.

The chain couples TRBV28 to TRBJ2-5; D is unclear. The V end was cut by 1 base, the J end by 2 bases, with 8 bases between. Germline V CDR1 and CDR2: MDHEN, SYDVKM. This CDR3 is built from 14 residues. Here the CDR3 reads CASSLLYGQETQYF. Written as DNA, the CDR3 is TGTGCCAGCAGTTTATTATACGGGCAAGAGACCCAGTACTTC.

In this sample, this clonotype turned up many times. V gene TRBV7-2 combines with J gene TRBJ2-5, with D perhaps given as TRBD1 or TRBD2 (5 bases each). This CDR3 contains 16 residues. The germline V and J ends were trimmed by 1 base and 4 bases, with 16 bases remaining between them. In germline, CDR1 is SGHTA, CDR2 FQGNSA. The CDR3 spells CASSLEASGLTETQYF. In DNA form, the CDR3 reads TGTGCCAGCAGCTTAGAGGCTTCGGGGCTAACAGAGACCCAGTACTTC.

This clonotype was seen at least ten times. CDR3 in amino acids: CSARTGGNYGYTF. The DNA for the CDR3 is TGCAGTGCGCGGACAGGGGGCAACTATGGCTACACCTTC. The chain uses TRBV20-1 and TRBJ1-2, with 11 bases that match TRBD1. CDR1 is DFQATT, CDR2 SNEGSKA, per germline (reference sequence). The CDR3 has 13 residues. V shed 6 bases, J shed 2 bases, and the junction held 2 bases outside the gene matches.

This clonotype was counted many times. The V call is TRBV5-6, the J call TRBJ1-3; TRBD1 aligns across 7 bases. Germline V gene data show CDR1 as SGHDT and CDR2 as YYEEEE. CDR3 size: 17 residues. Trimming removed 0 bases from V and 0 bases from J; junction bases left unmatched: 6. The chain's CDR3 is CASSLVGRGVSGNTIYF. The CDR3 DNA reads TGTGCCAGCAGCTTGGTTGGCAGGGGGGTCTCTGGAAACACCATATATTTT.

Many counts were recorded for this clonotype. This sequence joins TRBV28 and TRBJ1-5; 9 nucleotides agree with TRBD1. Unmatched junction bases numbered 8, after V lost 5 bases and J lost 6 bases. In germline, CDR1 is MDHEN, CDR2 SYDVKM. This CDR3 spans 15 amino acids. The CDR3 reads CASSLSTGGGQPQHF. CDR3 nucleotide sequence: TGTGCCAGCAGTCTTTCCACAGGGGGCGGTCAGCCCCAGCATTTT.

This clonotype was counted ten times or more. The chain is built from TRBV9 and TRBJ1-6; tentative D call: TRBD1 (6 bases). The V gene's germline CDR1 is SGDLS and CDR2 YYNGEE. The V end was cut by 4 bases, the J end by 7 bases, with 18 bases between. The CDR3 runs to 16 residues. The CDR3 region has the DNA TGTGCCAGCAGCCCCATGGGGGGGGCGAGAAATTCACCCCTCCACTTT. Translation: CASSPMGGARNSPLHF.

There are many counts of this clonotype. The chain is built from TRBV10-1 and TRBJ2-2; 7 bases agree with TRBD2. The ends lost 6 bases at V and 0 bases at J; junction bases unmatched: 4. CDR3 length equals 15 residues. Germline V CDR1 and CDR2: WNHNN, SYGVQD (reference sequence). CDR3: CASSPTSSNTGELFF. In DNA form, the CDR3 reads TGCGCCAGCAGCCCGACTAGCTCGAACACCGGGGAGCTGTTTTTT.

V and J are TRBV4-3 and TRBJ2-2; 8 bases line up with TRBD2. This CDR3 is built from 17 residues. CDR1 is LGHNA and CDR2 is YSLEER in the germline V gene. V was clipped by 0 bases and J by 4 bases; unmatched bases: 7. The chain's CDR3 is CASSQDNSGVSTGELFF. In nucleotides, the CDR3 is TGCGCCAGCAGCCAAGATAATAGCGGGGTCAGCACCGGGGAGCTGTTTTTT.

In this sample, this clonotype turned up many times. This chain links TRBV10-3 with TRBJ2-1; the match to TRBD2 covers 9 bases. Germline trimming cut 3 bases from V and 7 bases from J; bases unmatched to any gene: 7. There are 15 residues in the CDR3. In germline, CDR1 is ENHRY, CDR2 SYGVKD. CDR3 residues: CAISEGSGRTNEQFF. CDR3 in DNA: TGTGCCATCAGTGAAGGCAGCGGGAGGACGAATGAGCAGTTCTTC.